These T cell receptor beta chains were read from a single sample in a study of cytomegalovirus exposure and HLA in healthy donors. Clones were read by immunoSEQ multiplex PCR, and TCRdb kept only the in-frame ones, dropping some. Of about 130,000 clones listed, around 77% are singletons. The source material was PBMCs. These receptors originate from a man aged 25 to 40 in good health. Each CDR3 is given with its conserved first and last residue. Each record gives: J gene, clone size, V gene, D gene, CDR3 DNA, CDR3 protein. The D gene is left open where the match is weak. Clone sizes are given selectively: once, few, many, or a class where the clone is expanded.

J: TRBJ1-1; size: .; V: TRBV18; D: TRBD1; DNA: TGTGCCAGCTCGCGGGGGACAGGCAATGAAGCTTTCTTT; CDR3: CASSRGTGNEAFF
J: TRBJ2-3; size: .; V: TRBV5-4; D: .; DNA: TGTGCCAGCGAATCTACTGGCACAGATACGCAGTATTTT; CDR3: CASESTGTDTQYF
J: TRBJ1-1; size: once; V: TRBV18; D: TRBD1; DNA: TGTGCCAGCTCACCTTCCGGGACAGTGAACACTGAAGCTTTCTTT; CDR3: CASSPSGTVNTEAFF
J: TRBJ2-1; size: .; V: TRBV7-8; D: TRBD2; DNA: TGTGCCAGCGGGTTAAGGACTAGCGGGAGTTTGAATGAGCAGTTCTTC; CDR3: CASGLRTSGSLNEQFF
J: TRBJ2-1; size: .; V: TRBV9; D: TRBD2; DNA: TGTGCCAGCAGCGTACCGGGACTAGCGGGAGTTTCCCCCTCCTACAACTACAATGAGCAGTTCTTC; CDR3: CASSVPGLAGVSPSYNYNEQFF
J: TRBJ1-5; size: .; V: TRBV7-9; D: .; DNA: TGTGCCAGCAGCCAAGACAGGAGTAACAATCAGCCCCAGCATTTT; CDR3: CASSQDRSNNQPQHF
J: TRBJ2-2; size: .; V: TRBV18; D: TRBD2; DNA: TGTGCCAGCTCACCACTTGGGACTAGGGGCACCGGGGAGCTGTTTTTT; CDR3: CASSPLGTRGTGELFF
J: TRBJ2-1; size: .; V: TRBV13; D: .; DNA: TGTGCCAGCAGCTTGGTAGGGAGCTCCTACAATGAGCAGTTCTTC; CDR3: CASSLVGSSYNEQFF
J: TRBJ2-2; size: .; V: TRBV4-1; D: TRBD2; DNA: TGCGCCAGCAGCCAAGCCCCAAAATTACTAGCGGGTGCGGAGATAAACACCGGGGAGCTGTTTTTT; CDR3: CASSQAPKLLAGAEINTGELFF
J: TRBJ2-5; size: few; V: TRBV7-9; D: .; DNA: TGTGCCAGCAGCTTGATCCGGGACTACCAAGAGACCCAGTACTTC; CDR3: CASSLIRDYQETQYF
J: TRBJ2-3; size: .; V: TRBV5-1; D: .; DNA: TGCGCCAGCCGTGTGGGCCAAGCATTCGATACGCAGTATTTT; CDR3: CASRVGQAFDTQYF
J: TRBJ2-2; size: .; V: TRBV19; D: TRBD1; DNA: TGTGCCAGTAGGTCGGGACAGGGTCGTTCCGGGGAGCTGTTTTTT; CDR3: CASRSGQGRSGELFF
J: TRBJ1-6; size: .; V: TRBV13; D: .; DNA: TGTGCCAGCAGCCAGGACAGTTTAGGCTCCTATAATTCCCCCCTCCACTTT; CDR3: CASSQDSLGSYNSPLHF
J: TRBJ1-5; size: .; V: TRBV7-9; D: .; DNA: TGTGCCAGCAGCTTAGGAGCGGGCGACCAGCCCCAGCATTTT; CDR3: CASSLGAGDQPQHF
J: TRBJ2-7; size: .; V: TRBV6-5; D: TRBD2; DNA: TGTGCCAGCAGTTCCCCTAGGGCTAGCGGGAGTATTGAGCAGTACTTC; CDR3: CASSSPRASGSIEQYF
J: TRBJ1-4; size: .; V: TRBV7-2; D: .; DNA: TGTGCCAGCAGCTTAGATCAGGGATTGAATGAAAAACTGTTTTTT; CDR3: CASSLDQGLNEKLFF
J: TRBJ2-3; size: .; V: TRBV7-2; D: .; DNA: TGTGCCAGCAGCCCCCGGGGGAGTACAGATACGCAGTATTTT; CDR3: CASSPRGSTDTQYF
J: TRBJ1-4; size: .; V: TRBV6-1; D: .; DNA: TGTGCCAGCAGTGAACGGACACTACAGGGACCGACTAATGAAAAACTGTTTTTT; CDR3: CASSERTLQGPTNEKLFF
J: TRBJ1-1; size: .; V: TRBV28; D: TRBD1; DNA: TGTGCCAGCGCGACCGGGACCGACAGGGCTGAAGCTTTCTTT; CDR3: CASATGTDRAEAFF
J: TRBJ2-1; size: .; V: TRBV19; D: .; DNA: TGTGCCAGTAGCGCTACTAGGTACGAGCAGTTCTTC; CDR3: CASSATRYEQFF
J: TRBJ2-5; size: .; V: TRBV7-3; D: .; DNA: TGTGCCAGCAGCTTGGAAGGGGGTCCTCGGGCCCAGTACTTC; CDR3: CASSLEGGPRAQYF
J: TRBJ2-2; size: .; V: TRBV7-3; D: TRBD2; DNA: TGTGCCAGTAGCAAAACCACTAGCGGGAGAGGGGACACCGGGGAGCTGTTTTTT; CDR3: CASSKTTSGRGDTGELFF
J: TRBJ1-1; size: .; V: TRBV11-1; D: .; DNA: TGTGCCAGCAGGGGAAACAGGGTGAGCACTGAAGCTTTCTTT; CDR3: CASRGNRVSTEAFF
J: TRBJ2-1; size: .; V: TRBV4-1; D: .; DNA: TGCGCCAGCAGCCAACTCGGCGGGGCCAGCTCCTACAATGAGCAGTTCTTC; CDR3: CASSQLGGASSYNEQFF
J: TRBJ2-5; size: .; V: TRBV10-2; D: TRBD2; DNA: TGCGCCAGCAGTGAGCGACTAGCGGGAGTTTCCGAGACCCAGTACTTC; CDR3: CASSERLAGVSETQYF
J: TRBJ1-2; size: .; V: TRBV19; D: .; DNA: TGTGCCAGTATGGAAGAGGGCAGCTACTATGGCTACACCTTC; CDR3: CASMEEGSYYGYTF
J: TRBJ1-4; size: .; V: TRBV5-1; D: .; DNA: TGCGCCAGCAGCTTGGCAGACTTAAATGAAAAACTGTTTTTT; CDR3: CASSLADLNEKLFF
J: TRBJ2-7; size: few; V: TRBV28; D: TRBD1; DNA: TGTGCCAGCAGTTACGGGACAGGGCTTAGGGAGCAGTACTTC; CDR3: CASSYGTGLREQYF
J: TRBJ1-2; size: .; V: TRBV20-1; D: TRBD1; DNA: TGCAGTGCTCGGGACAGTCTGGGCTACACCTTC; CDR3: CSARDSLGYTF
J: TRBJ2-2; size: .; V: TRBV2; D: .; DNA: TGTGCCAGCAGTGGGGAGGTCGTCGGGGAGCTGTTTTTT; CDR3: CASSGEVVGELFF
J: TRBJ1-1; size: .; V: TRBV4-1; D: .; DNA: TGCGCCAGCAGCCAAGAAAGGAGGAACACTGAAGCTTTCTTT; CDR3: CASSQERRNTEAFF
J: TRBJ1-1; size: .; V: TRBV19; D: .; DNA: TGTGCCAGTAGTTCCCGGCTGCGCGGTGAAGCTTTCTTT; CDR3: CASSSRLRGEAFF
J: TRBJ2-3; size: few; V: TRBV9; D: TRBD2; DNA: TGTGCCAGCAGCAAGAGATTGACTAGCGGGGACATCACAGATACGCAGTATTTT; CDR3: CASSKRLTSGDITDTQYF
J: TRBJ2-1; size: .; V: TRBV30; D: TRBD2; DNA: TGTGCCTGCGGACTAGCTAATGAGCAGTTCTTC; CDR3: CACGLANEQFF
J: TRBJ2-1; size: .; V: TRBV30; D: .; DNA: TGTGCCTGGAGTGTCGGGACAAACAATGAGCAGTTCTTC; CDR3: CAWSVGTNNEQFF
J: TRBJ2-7; size: .; V: TRBV9; D: TRBD2; DNA: TGTGCCAGCAGCTCAAGGACTAGCGGGTTCCCCTACGAGCAGTACTTC; CDR3: CASSSRTSGFPYEQYF
J: TRBJ2-6; size: .; V: TRBV19; D: .; DNA: TGTGCCAGTAGTATTAGGGGGTTCTCTGGGGCCAACGTCCTGACTTTC; CDR3: CASSIRGFSGANVLTF
J: TRBJ2-7; size: .; V: TRBV5-6; D: .; DNA: TGTGCCAGCAGCCCCCCCGGGACACTCCTCGGGGAGCAGTACTTC; CDR3: CASSPPGTLLGEQYF
J: TRBJ1-5; size: .; V: TRBV7-9; D: TRBD1; DNA: TGTGCCAGCAGCTTACGAGGGGGCCCGAATCAGCCCCAGCATTTT; CDR3: CASSLRGGPNQPQHF
J: TRBJ2-3; size: .; V: TRBV2; D: .; DNA: TGTGCCAGCCGTCGCAAATTGGGAGTTACGCAGTATTTT; CDR3: CASRRKLGVTQYF
J: TRBJ2-3; size: .; V: TRBV29-1; D: TRBD1; DNA: TGCAGCGTTGAAGATTGGGACAGCTCGGCCTCAGATACGCAGTATTTT; CDR3: CSVEDWDSSASDTQYF
J: TRBJ1-5; size: .; V: TRBV15; D: .; DNA: TGTGCCACCAGCAGATACTCTCGGGCCTCGGCGGGTCAGCCCCAGCATTTT; CDR3: CATSRYSRASAGQPQHF
J: TRBJ2-4; size: .; V: TRBV15; D: TRBD1; DNA: TGTGCCACCAGCAGGCGACAGGGTGGGGGAGTAGCCAAAAACATTCAGTACTTC; CDR3: CATSRRQGGGVAKNIQYF
J: TRBJ2-7; size: .; V: TRBV11-3; D: .; DNA: TGTGCCAGCAGCTCTACCGCCTACGAGCAGTACTTC; CDR3: CASSSTAYEQYF
J: TRBJ2-7; size: once; V: TRBV14; D: TRBD1; DNA: TGTGCCAGCAGCCCCGTACAGGGGTGGGTGACCGAGCAGTACTTC; CDR3: CASSPVQGWVTEQYF
J: TRBJ2-7; size: .; V: TRBV5-6; D: .; DNA: TGTGCCAGCAGCACCTTGACAGGATCCAGCTCCTACGAGCAGTACTTC; CDR3: CASSTLTGSSSYEQYF
J: TRBJ1-4; size: few; V: TRBV28; D: .; DNA: TGTGCCAGCGTTCCGGGAGCAACTAATGAAAAACTGTTTTTT; CDR3: CASVPGATNEKLFF
J: TRBJ2-7; size: .; V: TRBV19; D: .; DNA: TGTGCCAGTAGAGGTGACACTGTCTACGAGCAGTACTTC; CDR3: CASRGDTVYEQYF
J: TRBJ1-5; size: .; V: TRBV10-3; D: TRBD1; DNA: TGTGCCATCAGTGATCCTACAGGGGGCCGTCAGCCCCAGCATTTT; CDR3: CAISDPTGGRQPQHF
J: TRBJ2-1; size: .; V: TRBV6-5; D: .; DNA: TGTGCCAGCAGGACCCGACTAGTCTGGACTAATGAGCAGTTCTTC; CDR3: CASRTRLVWTNEQFF
J: TRBJ1-2; size: many; V: TRBV7-9; D: TRBD1; DNA: TGTGCCAGCAGCTTAGGGGACAGTTATGGCTACACCTTC; CDR3: CASSLGDSYGYTF
J: TRBJ1-5; size: .; V: TRBV5-1; D: .; DNA: TGCGCCAGCAGCTTGGGGAGGGGCAATCAGCCCCAGCATTTT; CDR3: CASSLGRGNQPQHF
J: TRBJ2-1; size: .; V: TRBV6-5; D: TRBD2; DNA: TGTGCCAGCAGTTACGATGCGGGAGGGCGGGCTGAGCAGTTCTTC; CDR3: CASSYDAGGRAEQFF
J: TRBJ2-3; size: .; V: TRBV27; D: .; DNA: TGTGCCAGCAGAACAACAGATACGCAGTATTTT; CDR3: CASRTTDTQYF
J: TRBJ1-2; size: once; V: TRBV2; D: .; DNA: TGTGCCAGCAGGCTGACAGAGGCTAACTATGGCTACACCTTC; CDR3: CASRLTEANYGYTF